These 7 T cell receptor beta chains originate from one sample sequenced in a study of blood T cell repertoires in COVID-19. The method was immunoSEQ multiplex PCR; TCRdb's version includes in-frame clones alone and lacks a portion of them. This table holds roughly 260,000 clones, around four fifths found once. Sequences were obtained from peripheral blood. The receptors shown here come from a woman between 65 and 79 years old with acute or convalescent COVID-19.

This sequence joins TRBV3-1 (or the pseudogene TRBV3-2) and TRBJ2-3, with 7 bases aligning to TRBD2. CDR1 is LGHDT, CDR2 YNNKEL, per germline (reference sequence). The CDR3 length is 19 residues. V shed 0 bases, J shed 1 base, and the junction held 13 bases outside the gene matches. The CDR3 loop is CASSQDLSRFGGGTDTQYF. CDR3 nucleotides: TGTGCCAGCAGCCAAGATCTGTCACGATTTGGGGGGGGCACAGATACGCAGTATTTT.

This clone is a singleton in its sample. The chain has TRBV19 and TRBJ1-2, with D perhaps matching TRBD1 (5 bases). Germline CDR1 and CDR2: LNHDA and SQIVND (reference sequence). There are 14 residues in the CDR3. V was trimmed by 5 bases and J by 4 bases, leaving 14 bases between them. As DNA, the CDR3 is TGTGCCAGTAGTCCTTCACAGGTGTCCTATGGCTACACCTTC. This translates into CASSPSQVSYGYTF.

The chain is built from TRBV4-3 and TRBJ1-2; tentatively, D is TRBD1 (5 bases). Germline assignment: CDR1 LGHNA and CDR2 YSLEER. V was pared by 1 base and J by 1 base, with 13 bases between. CDR3 length equals 16 residues. The CDR3 coding sequence is TGCGCCAGCAGCCAAGCTGCAGGGACTGTTAACTATGGCTACACCTTC. Translating gives CASSQAAGTVNYGYTF.

This rearrangement joins TRBV18 to TRBJ1-2; 9 nucleotides line up with TRBD1. The germline CDR1 and CDR2 sequences are KGHSH and LQKENI. The CDR3 length is 12 residues. V shed 10 bases and J 8 bases; nucleotides not matched to a gene: 8. DNA for the CDR3: TGTGCCACGTCGACAGGGGGAGGCGGCTACACCTTC. It encodes CATSTGGGGYTF.

The table lists this clone with a few counts. The rearrangement links TRBV5-1 to TRBJ1-1, with 8 bases lining up with TRBD1. The germline CDR1 and CDR2 sequences are SGHRS and YFSETQ. This CDR3 has 15 amino acids. The J segment lost 4 bases and the V segment lost 2 bases, leaving 7 bases of the junction unmatched. This CDR3 is CASSFRTGRGTEAFF. The CDR3 bases are TGCGCCAGCAGCTTCAGGACAGGGAGGGGCACTGAAGCTTTCTTT.

This chain uses TRBV29-1 with TRBJ1-5; a weak D match, TRBD1 (5 bases). The CDR3 is made up of 14 amino acids. Germline V gene lookup returns CDR1 SQVTM and CDR2 ANQGSEA. Trimming removed 4 bases at V and 5 bases at J, with 15 bases between. CDR3 in DNA: TGCAGCGTTGCCGGGGGTGGGGTAGATCAGCCCCAGCATTTT. Amino acid sequence: CSVAGGGVDQPQHF.

J is TRBJ1-1 and V is TRBV5-6, with 8 bases identical to TRBD1. Germline trimming cut 7 bases from V and 1 base from J; bases unmatched to any gene: 6. The CDR3 sequence is 14 residues long. Per germline, CDR1 SGHDT and CDR2 YYEEEE. The CDR3 is CASVQGGENTEAFF. Written as DNA, the CDR3 is TGTGCCAGCGTACAGGGGGGAGAGAACACTGAAGCTTTCTTT.